Listed here are 5 T cell receptor beta chains from one sample, sequenced in a study of CD8+CD57+ T cells in acquired aplastic anemia. The sequenced patients had an expansion of CD8+CD57+ cells seen by flow cytometry. Investigators profiled TCR beta VDJ and CDR3 from genomic DNA template. One entry per CDR3 protein results from TCRdb running MiXCR on the reads. The table shows 150,000 to 200,000 distinct CDR3 sequences, with roughly three fifths occurring only once. Sequencing used sorted CD4+, CD8+, or CD8+CD57+ T cells (not recorded which) from PBMCs. The receptors were gathered from a human donor with aplastic anemia.

The genes are TRBV2 and TRBJ1-1; D not certain. Trimming stripped 6 bases from V and 4 bases from J, with 12 bases between. Looked up from germline, CDR1 is SNHLY and CDR2 is FYNNEI. This CDR3 has 13 amino acids. CDR3 in amino acids: CASRTDPATEAFF. For the CDR3, the DNA is TGTGCCAGCAGAACGGACCCCGCCACTGAAGCTTTCTTT.

This chain uses TRBV20-1 with TRBJ1-1; no reliable D call. Trimming removed 5 bases from V and 0 bases from J, with 10 bases in between. Germline CDR1 reads DFQATT; CDR2 reads SNEGSKA (reference sequence). This CDR3 has 13 residues. The DNA of the CDR3 is TGCAGTGCTTTTCCTCTGATGAACACTGAAGCTTTCTTT. Residues: CSAFPLMNTEAFF.

The chain couples TRBV5-4 to TRBJ2-5; TRBD2 agrees at 14 bases. V shed 4 bases, J shed 4 bases, and the junction held 3 bases outside the gene matches. The germline V gene has CDR1 SGHNT and CDR2 YYREEE (reference sequence). The CDR3 is 15 amino acids. Here the CDR3 DNA reads TGTGCCAGCAGCCCTGGGACTAGCGGGGGAGAGACCCAGTACTTC. It is translated as CASSPGTSGGETQYF. Looking up the rest from reference TRBV5-4 and TRBJ2-5 gives the full variable domain: ETGVTQSPTHLIKTRGQQVTLRCSSQSGHNTVSWYQQALGQGPQFIFQYYREEENGRGNFPPRFSGLQFPNYSSELNVNALELDDSALYLCASSPGTSGGETQYFGPGTRLLVL.

This clonotype was observed a few times. The chain is built from TRBV7-8 and TRBJ2-3, with TRBD1 identical over 8 bases. The germline V gene has CDR1 SGHVS and CDR2 FQNEAQ. V dropped 5 bases and J dropped 1; count of bases not matched to a gene: 8. The CDR3 extends over 16 amino acids. DNA for the CDR3: TGTGCCAGCAGCCCTACAGGGGGTGAGGGCACAGATACGCAGTATTTT. Translation gives CASSPTGGEGTDTQYF.

The chain combines TRBV10-3 with TRBJ2-1; possibly TRBD1 or TRBD2 for D (6 bases each). V lost 3 bases to trimming and J lost 6 bases, with 15 bases between them. This CDR3 is 15 amino acids long. In germline, CDR1 is ENHRY, CDR2 SYGVKD. The CDR3 region has the DNA TGTGCCATCAGTGAAGTGACTAAGGGGGGCAATGAGCAGTTCTTC. It encodes CAISEVTKGGNEQFF.